The next 25 T cell receptor beta chains were all read from a single sample in a study of cytomegalovirus exposure and HLA in healthy donors. Researchers ran the PCR with 60 Vbeta and 13 Jbeta primers. Produced via immunoSEQ multiplex PCR; TCRdb's table is partial and in-frame only. The table lists some 140,000 clones, roughly three quarters of them singletons. The sequenced sample was PBMCs. All receptors come from a female donor in good health and CMV-seronegative.

The gene calls are TRBV5-6 and TRBJ2-2; weak D call: TRBD2 (5 bases). In germline, CDR1 is SGHDT, CDR2 YYEEEE. Trimming shortened V by 4 bases and J by 5 bases, and 12 bases separated the two germline ends. There are 14 residues in the CDR3. CDR3 sequence: CASSVRAETGELFF. The CDR3 DNA reads TGTGCCAGCAGCGTAAGAGCGGAGACCGGGGAGCTGTTTTTT.

This chain joins TRBV10-3 and TRBJ2-5; 13 bases match TRBD2. Germline loops: CDR1 ENHRY, CDR2 SYGVKD. V was clipped by 4 bases and J by 4 bases; unmatched bases: 6. The CDR3 totals 16 residues. CDR3: CAISAGLAGVGETQYF. CDR3 coding DNA: TGTGCCATCAGTGCTGGACTAGCGGGAGTTGGAGAGACCCAGTACTTC.

The J gene is TRBJ2-3, the V gene TRBV7-2, with 8 bases lining up with TRBD1. Germline CDR1 reads SGHTA; CDR2 reads FQGNSA. V shed 5 bases, J shed 5 bases, and the junction held 3 bases outside the gene matches. The CDR3 is made up of 13 amino acids. The CDR3 nucleotides are TGTGCCAGCAGCCCCAGGGGGCTAGATACGCAGTATTTT. As protein: CASSPRGLDTQYF. Using reference TRBV7-2 and TRBJ2-3 for the parts outside the CDR3, the full variable domain is GAGVSQSPSNKVTEKGKDVELRCDPISGHTALYWYRQSLGQGLEFLIYFQGNSAPDKSGLPSDRFSAERTGGSVSTLTIQRTQQEDSAVYLCASSPRGLDTQYFGPGTRLTVL.

The chain is built from TRBV5-1 and TRBJ2-3; tentatively, D is TRBD2 (5 bases). The germline V and J ends were trimmed by 2 bases and 0 bases, with 10 bases remaining between them. CDR1 is SGHRS and CDR2 is YFSETQ in the germline V gene. This CDR3 is built from 15 residues. The CDR3 region is CASSFEGFSTDTQYF. The CDR3 DNA is TGCGCCAGCAGCTTTGAGGGCTTTAGCACAGATACGCAGTATTTT.

The chain has TRBV5-1 and TRBJ2-1; tentatively, D is TRBD2 (5 bases). The germline CDR1 and CDR2 sequences are SGHRS and YFSETQ. V lost 5 bases to trimming and J lost 6 bases, with 12 bases between them. The CDR3 runs 13 residues. The CDR3 here is CASRPGDINEQFF. CDR3 DNA: TGCGCCAGCAGGCCCGGGGATATCAATGAGCAGTTCTTC.

This clone came up a few times. The genes are TRBV5-1 and TRBJ1-4; D might be TRBD1 (5 bases). The germline V and J ends were trimmed by 3 bases and 8 bases, with 14 bases remaining between them. CDR1 is SGHRS, CDR2 YFSETQ, per germline. This CDR3 is built from 14 residues. The CDR3 coding sequence is TGCGCCAGCAGCTCACAGGTGAATAAGGAAAAACTGTTTTTT. It translates to CASSSQVNKEKLFF.

This rearrangement joins TRBV9 to TRBJ1-5; D is unclear. V lost 0 bases and J lost 1, with 5 bases in between. Looked up from germline, CDR1 is SGDLS and CDR2 is YYNGEE. This CDR3 region has 14 residues. CDR3 residues: CASSVGASNQPQHF. In nucleotides, the CDR3 is TGTGCCAGCAGCGTAGGGGCCAGCAATCAGCCCCAGCATTTT. Full variable domain (outside the CDR3, taken from reference TRBV9 and TRBJ1-5): DSGVTQTPKHLITATGQRVTLRCSPRSGDLSVYWYQQSLDQGLQFLIQYYNGEERAKGNILERFSAQQFPDLHSELNLSSLELGDSALYFCASSVGASNQPQHFGDGTRLSIL.

The chain couples TRBV10-3 to TRBJ2-7; 10 bases fit TRBD1. Trimming took 4 bases from V and 2 from J; bases not matched to a gene: 5. This CDR3 has 15 amino acids. Germline CDR1 ENHRY, CDR2 SYGVKD. This CDR3 reads CAISGPGQGTYEQYF. In DNA form, the CDR3 reads TGTGCCATCAGTGGGCCGGGACAGGGGACCTACGAGCAGTACTTC.

V usage is TRBV10-3 and J usage is TRBJ1-1; 7 nucleotides match TRBD1. Per germline, CDR1 ENHRY and CDR2 SYGVKD. This CDR3 contains 13 residues. With V trimmed by 7 bases and J by 1 base, 3 bases remained unmatched. CDR3 residues: CAIKGQSNTEAFF. For the CDR3, the DNA is TGTGCCATCAAGGGACAGTCGAACACTGAAGCTTTCTTT.

This clone was counted a few times. The chain has TRBV6-5 and TRBJ2-7; D is perhaps TRBD2 (6 bases). Germline-derived CDR1 and CDR2 are MNHEY and SVGAGI. The CDR3 covers 15 residues. The V gene lost 6 bases and the J gene lost 0 bases, with 15 bases spanning the gap. This CDR3 reads CASSSSGLSSYEQYF. For the CDR3, the DNA is TGTGCCAGCAGCTCCAGCGGGCTTAGCTCCTACGAGCAGTACTTC.

The gene calls are TRBV5-1 and TRBJ2-2; TRBD2 aligns across 10 bases. The V gene end was trimmed by 3 bases and the J gene end by 4 bases; junction bases not matched to a gene: 6. CDR1 and CDR2 (germline): SGHRS, YFSETQ. This CDR3 is built from 16 residues. The CDR3 DNA is TGCGCCAGCAGCTCCCTAGCGGGAGACCTCACCGGGGAGCTGTTTTTT. Translation: CASSSLAGDLTGELFF.

V usage is TRBV27 and J usage is TRBJ2-3, with 10 bases that match TRBD2. This CDR3 is built from 17 residues. The junction had 8 bases not matched to a gene; V was cut back by 1 base and J by 4 bases. Per the germline V gene, CDR1 is MNHEY and CDR2 is SMNVEV (reference sequence). CDR3 in DNA: TGTGCCAGCAGTTTATATGTCACTAGCGGGGTGGCAGATACGCAGTATTTT. Its translation is CASSLYVTSGVADTQYF.

The rearrangement links TRBV19 to TRBJ2-6; tentatively, D is TRBD1 (5 bases). The CDR3 spans 15 residues. V was trimmed by 5 bases and J by 2 bases, leaving 10 bases between them. Germline V gene sequence: CDR1 LNHDA, CDR2 SQIVND (reference sequence). The CDR3 DNA reads as TGTGCCAGTAGTGTGACAGAAACTGGGGCCAACGTCCTGACTTTC. Encoded protein: CASSVTETGANVLTF.

CDR3 protein: CASSLGGQGNTEAFF. Written as DNA, the CDR3 is TGTGCCAGCTCGCTTGGCGGACAGGGAAACACTGAAGCTTTCTTT. V gene TRBV18 combines with J gene TRBJ1-1, with 8 bases identical to TRBD1. With 6 bases clipped from V and 2 bases from J, the junction kept 8 bases outside the gene matches. Per germline, CDR1 KGHSH and CDR2 LQKENI. CDR3 size: 15 residues.

The V and J genes are TRBV7-9 and TRBJ2-5; TRBD1 matches at 9 bases. The J call may be faulty, since TRBJ2-7 better matches the DNA end. Germline V lookup: CDR1 SEHNR, CDR2 FQNEAQ (reference sequence). CDR3 length: 14 amino acids. The CDR3 nucleotides are TGTGCCAGCAGCTTTTCGACAGGGGGAGGCGAGCAGTACTTC. Translation: CASSFSTGGGEQYF.

The chain joins TRBV6-5 to TRBJ1-5; 7 bases are shared with TRBD1. With V trimmed by 4 bases and J by 5 bases, 11 bases remained unmatched. CDR1 and CDR2 from the germline V gene are MNHEY and SVGAGI. The CDR3 covers 16 residues. CDR3: CASSSRQGSPDQPQHF. In DNA, the CDR3 is TGTGCCAGCAGTTCCCGACAGGGCAGTCCAGATCAGCCCCAGCATTTT.

This chain uses TRBV30 with TRBJ2-7; 9 bases agree with TRBD1. With 0 bases clipped from V and 5 bases from J, the junction kept 5 bases outside the gene matches. The CDR3 contains 14 residues. Germline V CDR1 and CDR2: GTSNPN, SVGIG (reference sequence). The CDR3 region is CAWSVGTGNDEQYF. DNA of the CDR3: TGTGCCTGGAGTGTGGGGACAGGGAACGACGAGCAGTACTTC.

The chain employs TRBV29-1 and TRBJ2-4, with 9 positions matching TRBD1. The ends lost 7 bases at V and 6 bases at J; junction bases unmatched: 13. Germline V gives CDR1 SQVTM, CDR2 ANQGSEA. The CDR3 consists of 15 residues. The CDR3 DNA reads as TGCAGCGCCACGACAGGGGGGGAGGACGTAAACATTCAGTACTTC. Protein sequence: CSATTGGEDVNIQYF.

V gene TRBV28 combines with J gene TRBJ2-5; a weak D match, TRBD1 (5 bases). The DNA end is more similar to TRBJ2-7, so the J call may be wrong. The CDR3 has 14 amino acids. Germline lookup yields CDR1 MDHEN and CDR2 SYDVKM. The DNA for the CDR3 is TGTGCCAGCAATACAGCCAGGGTAGCCTACGAGCAGTACTTC. Translation: CASNTARVAYEQYF.

The chain combines TRBV6-5 with TRBJ2-5; 11 positions match TRBD2. V trimming: 7 bases; J trimming: 5 bases; junction bases outside the gene matches: 9. The CDR3 loop spans 15 amino acids. Germline lookup yields CDR1 MNHEY and CDR2 SVGAGI. This chain's CDR3 is CASTVAGGPRETQYF. The CDR3 DNA reads as TGTGCCAGCACCGTAGCGGGAGGGCCACGGGAGACCCAGTACTTC.

The table lists this clone with a few counts. V and J are TRBV5-1 and TRBJ1-1, with no clear D. The ends were cut back, 0 bases at V and 1 base at J, with 7 bases in the middle. Looked up from germline, CDR1 is SGHRS and CDR2 is YFSETQ. The CDR3 runs to 14 residues. CDR3 protein: CASSLVSGNTEAFF. In nucleotides, the CDR3 is TGCGCCAGCAGCTTGGTTTCGGGGAACACTGAAGCTTTCTTT.

The J gene is TRBJ2-7, the V gene TRBV27; tentative D call: TRBD1 (5 bases). CDR1 and CDR2 (germline): MNHEY, SMNVEV (reference sequence). V lost 6 bases and J lost 1, with 10 bases in between. This CDR3 has 13 residues. The DNA of the CDR3 is TGTGCCAGCAGATCCAGGGAATCCTACGAGCAGTACTTC. Amino acids: CASRSRESYEQYF.

The rearrangement joins TRBV7-8 to TRBJ2-5, with 8 bases identical to TRBD2. This CDR3 has 15 residues. Trimming at V came to 1 base and at J to 5 bases, leaving 6 bases not matched to a gene. Germline V lookup: CDR1 SGHVS, CDR2 FQNEAQ. As DNA, the CDR3 is TGTGCCAGCAGCTTAGTCCGGGGGGGGAGGGAGACCCAGTACTTC. The encoded protein is CASSLVRGGRETQYF. The full variable domain, with the rest looked up from reference TRBV7-8 and TRBJ2-5, is GAGVSQSPRYKVAKRGQDVALRCDPISGHVSLFWYQQALGQGPEFLTYFQNEAQLDKSGLPSDRFFAERPEGSVSTLKIQRTQQEDSAVYLCASSLVRGGRETQYFGPGTRLLVL.

V is TRBV5-4 and J is TRBJ2-5; possible D gene TRBD1, 6 bases. There are 18 residues in the CDR3. The V gene lost 4 bases and the J gene lost 4 bases, with 26 bases spanning the gap. The germline V gene encodes CDR1 SGHNT and CDR2 YYREEE (reference sequence). Written as DNA, the CDR3 is TGTGCCAGCAGCCCGGTGCCCACACAGGGTAGGGTGGGAGAGACCCAGTACTTC. Amino acids: CASSPVPTQGRVGETQYF.

The gene calls are TRBV9 and TRBJ2-1; D is undetermined. With 5 bases removed from V and 9 bases from J, the gap between germline ends came to 12 bases. The length of the CDR3 is 12 residues. Germline V gene lookup returns CDR1 SGDLS and CDR2 YYNGEE. The CDR3 spells CASSGRGFEQFF. The DNA of the CDR3 is TGTGCCAGCAGTGGTCGAGGTTTTGAGCAGTTCTTC.